The next 9 T cell receptor beta chains were all read from a single sample in a study of T-cell reconstitution after alpha-beta-depleted transplantation in children. Library preparation (for TCRbeta) was performed with unique molecular identifiers. Via MiXCR, TCRdb re-called the PCR reads, giving one row per CDR3 protein. The repertoire has a few hundred thousand distinct CDR3 sequences, approximately 16% of them found once; the top ten carry 3% to 4%. The sequencing here drew on PBMCs from the stem cell graft donor, taken from the stem cell graft. The receptors originated from a human donor who donated a stem cell graft to a child with acute lymphoblastic leukemia.

This clonotype was seen a few times. The chain links TRBV9 to TRBJ2-7; 8 bases line up with TRBD1. The CDR3 is 13 residues long. After removal of 4 bases from V and 6 bases from J, the junction contained 6 bases not matched to a gene. Germline loops: CDR1 SGDLS, CDR2 YYNGEE. The CDR3 nucleotides are TGTGCCAGCAGCCCAGGGGGCCCTTCCGAGCAGTACTTC. Amino acid sequence: CASSPGGPSEQYF.

This chain links TRBV20-1 with TRBJ2-1; TRBD2 matches at 8 bases. Germline V lookup: CDR1 DFQATT, CDR2 SNEGSKA (reference sequence). The CDR3 length is 15 residues. V lost 2 bases, J lost 5 bases, and 8 bases stayed unmatched. The CDR3 region has the DNA TGCAGTGCTAGACGAGGACTAGCAGCTAACAATGAGCAGTTCTTC. Translating it yields CSARRGLAANNEQFF.

This chain connects TRBV7-2 to TRBJ2-1, with D possibly matching TRBD2 (5 bases). V gave up 5 bases and J gave up 2 bases, with 7 bases separating them. Germline V CDR1 and CDR2: SGHTA, FQGNSA. The CDR3 totals 13 residues. CDR3 loop: CASSEGTYNEQFF. As DNA, the CDR3 is TGTGCCAGCAGCGAGGGAACCTACAATGAGCAGTTCTTC.

The chain combines TRBV6-1 with TRBJ2-1; D call uncertain. The CDR3 is 13 residues long. V lost 2 bases to trimming and J lost 3 bases, with 5 bases between them. Germline loops: CDR1 MNHNS, CDR2 SASEGT. The CDR3 nucleotides are TGTGCCAGCAGTGAAAGCGACTACAATGAGCAGTTCTTC. It translates to CASSESDYNEQFF.

The CDR3 DNA reads as TGCAGTGCTAGAAGCCATACTAGCGCGATCTACAATGAGCAGTTCTTC. Translation: CSARSHTSAIYNEQFF. The J gene is TRBJ2-1, the V gene TRBV20-1; TRBD2 matches at 7 bases. Trimming cost V 2 bases and J 3 bases; bases outside gene matches: 10. CDR1 is DFQATT and CDR2 is SNEGSKA in the germline V gene (reference sequence). This CDR3 has 16 amino acids.

The gene calls are TRBV12-3 or TRBV12-4 and TRBJ1-2, with D possibly TRBD1 on 5 matching bases. V was pared by 3 bases and J by 4 bases, with 12 bases between. There are 14 residues in the CDR3. CDR3 nucleotides: TGTGCCAGCAGTTTGGGGGGATTCCTCTATGGCTACACCTTC. Its translation is CASSLGGFLYGYTF.

The table lists this clonotype with many counts. The rearrangement joins TRBV29-1 to TRBJ2-1; D is possibly TRBD1 (6 bases). This CDR3 comprises 11 residues. The germline V gene has CDR1 SQVTM and CDR2 ANQGSEA. The V gene lost 7 bases and the J gene lost 8 bases, with 12 bases spanning the gap. The CDR3 sequence: CSGKQGDEQFF. Written as DNA, the CDR3 is TGCAGCGGGAAACAGGGAGATGAGCAGTTCTTC.

A few counts support this clonotype. The V and J genes are TRBV21-1 and TRBJ1-2. TRBV21-1 is described as a pseudogene. The CDR3 spans 12 residues. The CDR3: CASSKARSGYTF. DNA for the CDR3: TGTGCCAGCAGCAAAGCCCGGAGTGGCTACACCTTC.

The table lists this clonotype with a few counts. The chain recombines TRBV5-1 with TRBJ2-7; tentative D call: TRBD2 (5 bases). Trimming pared 2 bases from V and 2 bases from J, leaving 23 bases between. The CDR3 sequence is 18 residues long. Germline V gene sequence: CDR1 SGHRS, CDR2 YFSETQ. The CDR3: CASSLYPTAGSATYEQYF. CDR3 DNA sequence: TGCGCCAGCAGCTTATACCCTACGGCAGGTAGCGCTACCTACGAGCAGTACTTC.